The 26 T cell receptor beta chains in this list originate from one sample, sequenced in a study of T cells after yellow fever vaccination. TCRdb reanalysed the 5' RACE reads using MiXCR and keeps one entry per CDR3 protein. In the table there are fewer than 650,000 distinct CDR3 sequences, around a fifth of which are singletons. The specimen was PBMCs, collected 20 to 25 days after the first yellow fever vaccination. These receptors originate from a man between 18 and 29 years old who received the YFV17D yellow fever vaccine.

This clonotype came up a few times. The CDR3 DNA sequence: TGTGCCAGCATCCCAGGTCCGAACGGCAATCAGCCCCAGCATTTT. This gives the protein CASIPGPNGNQPQHF. The V and J genes are TRBV6-1 and TRBJ1-5; unclear D gene. In germline, CDR1 is MNHNS, CDR2 SASEGT. Trimming shortened V by 7 bases and J by 2 bases, and 15 bases separated the two germline ends. The CDR3 spans 15 residues.

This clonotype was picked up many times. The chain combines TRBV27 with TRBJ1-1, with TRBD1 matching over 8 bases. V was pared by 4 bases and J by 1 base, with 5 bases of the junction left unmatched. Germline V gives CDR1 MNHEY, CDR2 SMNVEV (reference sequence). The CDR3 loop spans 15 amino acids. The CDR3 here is CASSSGGTGNTEAFF. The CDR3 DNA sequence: TGTGCCAGCAGTTCCGGCGGGACAGGGAACACTGAAGCTTTCTTT.

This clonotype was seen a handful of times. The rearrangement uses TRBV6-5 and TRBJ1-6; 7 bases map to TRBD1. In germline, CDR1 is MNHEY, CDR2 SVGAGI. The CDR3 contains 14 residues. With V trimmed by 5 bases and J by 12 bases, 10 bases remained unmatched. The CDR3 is CASSPTGEWRPLHF. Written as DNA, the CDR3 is TGTGCCAGCAGTCCAACAGGGGAATGGAGACCCCTCCACTTT.

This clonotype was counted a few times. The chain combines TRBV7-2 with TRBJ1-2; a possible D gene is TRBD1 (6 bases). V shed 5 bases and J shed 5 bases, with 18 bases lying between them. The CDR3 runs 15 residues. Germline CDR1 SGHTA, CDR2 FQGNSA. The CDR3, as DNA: TGTGCCAGCAGCATCCGTACAGGGAGCGAATATGGCTACACCTTC. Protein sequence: CASSIRTGSEYGYTF.

The CDR3 reads CASSSPGLAFSSSYEQYF. CDR3 DNA sequence: TGTGCCAGCAGTTCCCCGGGACTAGCCTTTTCAAGCTCCTACGAGCAGTACTTC. J is TRBJ2-7 and V is TRBV6-5, with 9 nucleotides matching TRBD2. Germline V gives CDR1 MNHEY, CDR2 SVGAGI. There are 18 residues in the CDR3. J gave up 0 bases and V 4 bases, and 13 bases lay outside the gene matches.

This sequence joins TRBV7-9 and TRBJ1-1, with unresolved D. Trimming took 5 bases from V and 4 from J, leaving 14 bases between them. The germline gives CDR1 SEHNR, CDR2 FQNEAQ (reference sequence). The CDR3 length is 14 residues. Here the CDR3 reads CASSPPKSGTEAFF. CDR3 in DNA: TGTGCCAGCAGCCCCCCAAAATCGGGCACTGAAGCTTTCTTT.

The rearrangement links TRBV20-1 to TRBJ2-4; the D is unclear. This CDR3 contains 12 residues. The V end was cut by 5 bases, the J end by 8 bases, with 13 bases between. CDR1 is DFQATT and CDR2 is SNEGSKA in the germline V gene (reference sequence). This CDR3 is CSARHSEHIQYF. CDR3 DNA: TGCAGTGCTCGCCACTCGGAGCACATTCAGTACTTC.

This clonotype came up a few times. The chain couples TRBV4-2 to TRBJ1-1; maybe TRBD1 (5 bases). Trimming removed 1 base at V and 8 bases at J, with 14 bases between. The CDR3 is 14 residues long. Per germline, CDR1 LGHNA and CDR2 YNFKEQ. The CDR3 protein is CASSQGILTAEAFF. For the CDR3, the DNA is TGTGCCAGCAGCCAAGGAATTCTGACAGCAGAAGCTTTCTTT.

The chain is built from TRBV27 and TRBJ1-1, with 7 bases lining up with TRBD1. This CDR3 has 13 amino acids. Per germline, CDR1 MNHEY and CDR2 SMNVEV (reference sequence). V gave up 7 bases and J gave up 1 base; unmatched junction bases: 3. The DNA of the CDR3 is TGTGCCAGCACCCACAGGGGGAACACTGAAGCTTTCTTT. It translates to CASTHRGNTEAFF.

DNA for the CDR3: TGCAGCGTTCCGGGACTAGCGGGGCTCAACAATGAGCAGTTCTTC. Protein sequence: CSVPGLAGLNNEQFF. V gene TRBV29-1 combines with J gene TRBJ2-1; 13 nucleotides agree with TRBD2. Germline V lookup: CDR1 SQVTM, CDR2 ANQGSEA. After removal of 5 bases from V and 5 bases from J, the junction contained 6 bases not matched to a gene. There are 15 residues in the CDR3.

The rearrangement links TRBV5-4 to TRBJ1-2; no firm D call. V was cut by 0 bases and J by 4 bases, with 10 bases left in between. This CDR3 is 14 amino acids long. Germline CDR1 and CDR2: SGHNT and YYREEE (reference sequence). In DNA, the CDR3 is TGTGCCAGCAGCTTGGTAGGGCCTGGCTATGGCTACACCTTC. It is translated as CASSLVGPGYGYTF.

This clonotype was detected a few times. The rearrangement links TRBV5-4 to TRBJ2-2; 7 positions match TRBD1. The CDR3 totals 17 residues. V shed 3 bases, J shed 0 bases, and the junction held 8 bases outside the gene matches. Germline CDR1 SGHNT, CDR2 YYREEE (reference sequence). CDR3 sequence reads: CASSSWGQYTNTGELFF. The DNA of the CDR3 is TGTGCCAGCAGCTCCTGGGGACAGTACACGAACACCGGGGAGCTGTTTTTT.

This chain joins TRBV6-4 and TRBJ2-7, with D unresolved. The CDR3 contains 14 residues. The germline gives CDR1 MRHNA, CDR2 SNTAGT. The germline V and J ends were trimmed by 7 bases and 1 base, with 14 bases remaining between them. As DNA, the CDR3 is TGTGCCAGCATGAATGAAAGGAATTCCTACGAGCAGTACGTC. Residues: CASMNERNSYEQYV.

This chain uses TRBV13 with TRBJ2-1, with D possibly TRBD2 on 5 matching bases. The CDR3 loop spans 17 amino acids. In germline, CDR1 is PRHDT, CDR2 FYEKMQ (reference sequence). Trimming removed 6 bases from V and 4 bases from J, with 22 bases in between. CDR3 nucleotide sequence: TGTGCCAGCAGTCCGGGTAGAGGGTCTCACCATTACAATGAGCAGTTCTTC. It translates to CASSPGRGSHHYNEQFF.

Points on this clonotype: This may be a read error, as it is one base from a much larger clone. Written as DNA, the CDR3 is TGTGCCAGCAGCCCCCGGGACAGTGAGCAGTTCTTC. Its protein is CASSPRDSEQFF. V usage is TRBV5-5 and J usage is TRBJ2-1; 7 bases are shared with TRBD1. The V and J ends lost 4 bases and 9 bases, in that order; junction bases with no gene match: 4. CDR1 and CDR2 (germline): SGHKS, YYEKEE (reference sequence). CDR3 length equals 12 residues.

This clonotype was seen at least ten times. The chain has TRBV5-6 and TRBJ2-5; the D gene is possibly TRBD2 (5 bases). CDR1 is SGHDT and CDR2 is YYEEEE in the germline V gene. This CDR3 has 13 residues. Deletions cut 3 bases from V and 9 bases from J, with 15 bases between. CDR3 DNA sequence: TGTGCCAGCAGCTCGGACTCCTCCGGGGCCCAGTACTTC. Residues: CASSSDSSGAQYF. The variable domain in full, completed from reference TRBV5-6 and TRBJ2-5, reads DAGVTQSPTHLIKTRGQQVTLRCSPKSGHDTVSWYQQALGQGPQFIFQYYEEEERQRGNFPDRFSGHQFPNYSSELNVNALLLGDSALYLCASSSDSSGAQYFGPGTRLLVL.

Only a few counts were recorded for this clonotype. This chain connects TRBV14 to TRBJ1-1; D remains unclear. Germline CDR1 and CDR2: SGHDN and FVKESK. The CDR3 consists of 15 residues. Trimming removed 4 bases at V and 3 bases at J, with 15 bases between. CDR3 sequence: CASSPTRGLYTEAFF. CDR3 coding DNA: TGTGCCAGCAGCCCGACAAGAGGTCTGTACACTGAAGCTTTCTTT.

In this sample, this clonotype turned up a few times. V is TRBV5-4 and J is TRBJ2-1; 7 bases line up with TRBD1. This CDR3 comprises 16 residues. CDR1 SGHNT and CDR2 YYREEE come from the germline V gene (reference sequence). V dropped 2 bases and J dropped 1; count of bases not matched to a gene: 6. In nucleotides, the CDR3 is TGTGCCAGCAGCTTAAACAGGGGCGGATCCTACAATGAGCAGTTCTTC. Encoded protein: CASSLNRGGSYNEQFF.

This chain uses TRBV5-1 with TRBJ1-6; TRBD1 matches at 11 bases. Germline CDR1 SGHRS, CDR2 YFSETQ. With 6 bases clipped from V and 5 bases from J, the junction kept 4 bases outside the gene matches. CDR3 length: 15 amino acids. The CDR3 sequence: CASKLGQGDNSPLHF. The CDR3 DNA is TGCGCCAGCAAATTGGGACAGGGGGATAATTCACCCCTCCACTTT.

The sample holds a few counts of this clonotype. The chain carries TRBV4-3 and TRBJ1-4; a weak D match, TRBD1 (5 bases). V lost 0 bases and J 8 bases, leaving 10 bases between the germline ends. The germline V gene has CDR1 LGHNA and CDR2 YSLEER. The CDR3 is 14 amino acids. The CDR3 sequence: CASSQEGLGEKLFF. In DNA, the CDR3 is TGCGCCAGCAGCCAAGAGGGACTAGGAGAAAAACTGTTTTTT.

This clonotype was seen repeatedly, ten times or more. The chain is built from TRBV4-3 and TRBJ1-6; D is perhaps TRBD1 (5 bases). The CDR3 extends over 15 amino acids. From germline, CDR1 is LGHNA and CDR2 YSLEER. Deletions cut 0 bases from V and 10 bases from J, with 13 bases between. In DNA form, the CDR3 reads TGCGCCAGCAGCCAAGACCCTTTGAGGGGCTCACCCCTCCACTTT. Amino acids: CASSQDPLRGSPLHF.

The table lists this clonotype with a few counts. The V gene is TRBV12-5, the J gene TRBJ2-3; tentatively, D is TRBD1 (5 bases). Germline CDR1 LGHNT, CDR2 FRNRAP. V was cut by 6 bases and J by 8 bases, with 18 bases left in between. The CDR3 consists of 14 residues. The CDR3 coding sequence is TGTGCTAGTGGACCAGGGCCGCGCCGTGGTACGCAGTATTTT. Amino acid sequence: CASGPGPRRGTQYF. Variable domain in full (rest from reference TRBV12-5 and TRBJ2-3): DARVTQTPRHKVTEMGQEVTMRCQPILGHNTVFWYRQTMMQGLELLAYFRNRAPLDDSGMPKDRFSAEMPDATLATLKIQPSEPRDSAVYFCASGPGPRRGTQYFGPGTRLTVL.

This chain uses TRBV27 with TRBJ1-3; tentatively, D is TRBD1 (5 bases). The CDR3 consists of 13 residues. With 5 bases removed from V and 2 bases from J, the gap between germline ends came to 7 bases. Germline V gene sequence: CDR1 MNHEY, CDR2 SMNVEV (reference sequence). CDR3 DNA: TGTGCCAGCAGTACGGGACCTGGAAACACCATATATTTT. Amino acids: CASSTGPGNTIYF.

This chain's CDR3 is CASSFFFPSGVNETQYF. The CDR3 nucleotides read TGTGCCAGCAGTTTCTTCTTCCCTAGCGGGGTGAATGAGACCCAGTACTTC. The V call is TRBV27, the J call TRBJ2-5; 9 bases fit TRBD2. Trimming removed 3 bases from V and 5 bases from J; junction bases left unmatched: 13. CDR1 is MNHEY, CDR2 SMNVEV, per germline (reference sequence). The CDR3 is 17 residues long.

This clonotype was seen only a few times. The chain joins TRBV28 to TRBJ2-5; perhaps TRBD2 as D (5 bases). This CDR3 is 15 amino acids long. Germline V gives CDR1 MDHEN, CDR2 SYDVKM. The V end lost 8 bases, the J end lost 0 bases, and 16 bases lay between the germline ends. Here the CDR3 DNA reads TGTGCCAGCGGCCCCCCTAGCAGCTACCAAGAGACCCAGTACTTC. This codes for CASGPPSSYQETQYF.

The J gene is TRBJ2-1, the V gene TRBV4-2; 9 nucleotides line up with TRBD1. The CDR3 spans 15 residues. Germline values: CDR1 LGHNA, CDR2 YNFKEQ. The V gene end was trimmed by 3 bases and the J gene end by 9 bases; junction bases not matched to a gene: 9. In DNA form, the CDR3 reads TGTGCCAGCAGCCACGTTCCCGGGACAGGGAGTGAGCAGTTCTTC. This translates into CASSHVPGTGSEQFF.